The clone carrying this TCR beta chain showed up many times. Its antigen is not identified. The 5'RACE template-switching step produced TCR cDNA and added a universal primer site and UMIs. TCRdb processed the 5' RACE reads anew with MiXCR; each CDR3 protein has one entry. The repertoire consists of 250,000 or so distinct CDR3 sequences, with 3.6% occurring once and the leading ten covering about a fifth. This sample is part of a study of T cells after yellow fever vaccination. Points from the study as a whole: Most clones from primary vaccination resurfaced after the booster (96% CD4, over 85% CD8). Clonotypes appearing in both CD4 and CD8 compartments existed, and their share was small. One caveat is that FACS-sorted repertoires could contain abundant clonotypes contaminating from the bulk population.

CDR3 length equals 14 residues. CDR1 is SGHTA and CDR2 is FQGNSA in the germline V gene. The ends lost 4 bases at V and 4 bases at J; junction bases unmatched: 4. The chain joins TRBV7-2 to TRBJ2-5; TRBD1 aligns across 9 bases. This TCR was recovered from a man between 18 and 35 years old who received the YFV17D yellow fever vaccine. Sequencing used PBMCs, obtained 15 days after the yellow fever booster vaccination. The CDR3 here is CASSSGQGGETQYF. CDR3 nucleotides: TGTGCCAGCAGCTCGGGACAGGGCGGAGAGACCCAGTACTTC.